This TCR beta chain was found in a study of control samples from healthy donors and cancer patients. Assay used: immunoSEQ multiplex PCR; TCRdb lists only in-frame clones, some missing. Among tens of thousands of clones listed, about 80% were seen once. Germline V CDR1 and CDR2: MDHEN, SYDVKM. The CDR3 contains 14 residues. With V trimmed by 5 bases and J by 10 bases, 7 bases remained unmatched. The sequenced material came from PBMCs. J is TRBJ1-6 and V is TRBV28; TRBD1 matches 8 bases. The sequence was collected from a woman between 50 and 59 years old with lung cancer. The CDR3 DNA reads TGTGCCAGCAGTCAAGGGACAGGTGGATCACCCCTCCACTTT. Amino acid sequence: CASSQGTGGSPLHF.